This TCR beta chain stems from a study of blood T cell repertoires in COVID-19. Across the whole study: Italy, Spain and the United States were the sources of the convalescent and acute COVID-19 samples. The cDNA or gDNA used as material had been derived from T cells, B-cell-depleted T cells, or PBMCs.

As handled by the study authors: Estimation of nucleated cell counts was performed using reference gene primer amplification. The protocol was immunoSEQ multiplex PCR, while the TCRdb copy is restricted to in-frame clones and leaves out a portion. D and trimming come from the DNA, and the V and J calls and clone size come from that table. Of a few hundred thousand clones listed, roughly nine tenths are singletons. Germline V gives CDR1 SGDLS, CDR2 YYNGEE. Between the trimmed V and J ends, which lost 0 bases and 4 bases, there was a span of 10 bases. This CDR3 is 14 amino acids long. The specimen sequenced was peripheral blood. V and J are TRBV9 and TRBJ1-2; tentative D call: TRBD1 (6 bases). The receptor's source is a man in his fifties or sixties with acute or convalescent COVID-19. The CDR3 DNA reads as TGTGCCAGCAGCGTAGACAGGGCCGGCTATGGCTACACCTTC. This gives the protein CASSVDRAGYGYTF. Looking up the rest from reference TRBV9 and TRBJ1-2 gives the full variable domain: DSGVTQTPKHLITATGQRVTLRCSPRSGDLSVYWYQQSLDQGLQFLIQYYNGEERAKGNILERFSAQQFPDLHSELNLSSLELGDSALYFCASSVDRAGYGYTFGSGTRLTVV.